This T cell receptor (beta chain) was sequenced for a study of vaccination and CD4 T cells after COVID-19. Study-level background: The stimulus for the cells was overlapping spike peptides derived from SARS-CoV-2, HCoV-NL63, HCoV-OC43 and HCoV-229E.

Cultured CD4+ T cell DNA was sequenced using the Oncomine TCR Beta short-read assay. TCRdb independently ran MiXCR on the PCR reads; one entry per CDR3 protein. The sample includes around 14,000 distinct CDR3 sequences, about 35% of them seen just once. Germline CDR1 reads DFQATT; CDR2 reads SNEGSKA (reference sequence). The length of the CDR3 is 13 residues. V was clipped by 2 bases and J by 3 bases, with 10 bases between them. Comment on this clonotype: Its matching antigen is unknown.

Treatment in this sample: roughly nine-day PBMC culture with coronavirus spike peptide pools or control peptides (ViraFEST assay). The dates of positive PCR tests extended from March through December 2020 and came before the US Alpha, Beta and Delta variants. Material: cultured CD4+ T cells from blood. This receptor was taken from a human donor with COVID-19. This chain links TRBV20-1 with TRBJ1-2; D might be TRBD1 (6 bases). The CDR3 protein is CSARSSGDYGYTF. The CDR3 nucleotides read TGCAGTGCTAGATCGTCAGGGGACTATGGCTACACCTTC.